The entry below describes one T cell receptor (beta chain). The sample comes from a study of blood T cell repertoires in COVID-19. About the research overall: Samples of COVID-19 (acute and convalescent) were obtained from the United States, Italy and Spain. PBMCs, B-cell-depleted T cells, or T cells were the source of the cDNA or gDNA that made up the material.

Trimming took 8 bases from V and 5 from J, leaving 16 bases between them. The germline CDR1 and CDR2 sequences are LGHDT and YNNKEL (reference sequence). The CDR3 consists of 15 residues. How the authors handled the data: Estimation of nucleated cell counts was performed using reference gene primer amplification. The repertoire was sequenced with immunoSEQ multiplex PCR; TCRdb's copy has only in-frame clones and lacks some. V and J calls and clone size follow that table, whereas D and trimming were derived from the DNA. The table includes some 150,000 clones, around four fifths detected once. This rearrangement joins TRBV3-1 (or the pseudogene TRBV3-2) to TRBJ1-6, with D perhaps matching TRBD1 (6 bases). Material for sequencing was peripheral blood. This TCR was recovered from a woman aged 40 to 55 with active or convalescent COVID-19. The CDR3 loop reads CASGGGHANNSPLHF. The CDR3 nucleotides read TGTGCCAGCGGCGGGGGACATGCCAATAATTCACCCCTCCACTTT.